This TCR beta chain emerged from a study of T cells in Graves' hyperthyroidism and ophthalmopathy. General study points: Among clonotypes expanded in thyroid above 0.001, most were also found in blood.

With 5 bases clipped from V and 3 bases from J, the junction kept 4 bases outside the gene matches. Germline V CDR1 and CDR2: MNHNS, SASEGT. The CDR3 has 14 amino acids. With regard to this clonotype: Its target is not known.

Amplification of TCR beta CDR3 regions was performed using RNA transcripts as template. TCR CDR3 underwent first-round RT-PCR with the HTBI primer set. TCRdb ran MiXCR on the multiplex PCR reads and lists one entry per CDR3 protein. The profile shows fewer than 650,000 distinct CDR3 sequences, 14% to 15% of them singletons. The clonotype originates from a woman aged 40 to 49 with Graves' ophthalmopathy. The rearrangement joins TRBV6-1 to TRBJ1-1; TRBD1 aligns across 9 bases. The sequencing sample was made of blood. The CDR3 DNA reads as TGTGCCAGCAGTCCCACAGGGGGCCACACTGAAGCTTTCTTT. It specifies CASSPTGGHTEAFF.